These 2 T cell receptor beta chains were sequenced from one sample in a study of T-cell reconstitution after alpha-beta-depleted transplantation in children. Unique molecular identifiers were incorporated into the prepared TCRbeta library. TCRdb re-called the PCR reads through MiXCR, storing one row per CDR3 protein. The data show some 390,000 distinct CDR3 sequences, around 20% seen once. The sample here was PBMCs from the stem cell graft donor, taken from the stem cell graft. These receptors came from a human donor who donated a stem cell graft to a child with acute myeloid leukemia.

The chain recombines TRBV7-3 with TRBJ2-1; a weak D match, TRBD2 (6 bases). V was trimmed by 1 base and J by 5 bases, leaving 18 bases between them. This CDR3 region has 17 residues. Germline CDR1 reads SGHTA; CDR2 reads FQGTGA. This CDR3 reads CASSLNVGMSGHNEQFF. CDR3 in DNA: TGTGCCAGCAGCTTAAATGTGGGGATGAGCGGGCACAATGAGCAGTTCTTC.

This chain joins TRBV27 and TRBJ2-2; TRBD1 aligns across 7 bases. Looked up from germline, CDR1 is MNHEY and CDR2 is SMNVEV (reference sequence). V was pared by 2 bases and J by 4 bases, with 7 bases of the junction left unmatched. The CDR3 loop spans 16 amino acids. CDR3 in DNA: TGTGCCAGCAGTTTAATGGGACAGCTTCGCACCGGGGAGCTGTTTTTT. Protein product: CASSLMGQLRTGELFF.